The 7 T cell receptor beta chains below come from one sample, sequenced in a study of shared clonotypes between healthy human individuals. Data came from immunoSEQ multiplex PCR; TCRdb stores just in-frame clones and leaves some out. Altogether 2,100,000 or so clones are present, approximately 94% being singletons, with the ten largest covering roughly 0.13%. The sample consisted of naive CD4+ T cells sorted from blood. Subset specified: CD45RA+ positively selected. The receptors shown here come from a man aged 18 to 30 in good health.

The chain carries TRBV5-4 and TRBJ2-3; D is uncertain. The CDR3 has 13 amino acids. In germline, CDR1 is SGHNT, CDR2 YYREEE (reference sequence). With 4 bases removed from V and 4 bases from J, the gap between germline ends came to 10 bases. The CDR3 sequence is CASSLGSSDTQYF. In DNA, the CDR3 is TGTGCCAGCAGCCTGGGGTCGTCAGATACGCAGTATTTT. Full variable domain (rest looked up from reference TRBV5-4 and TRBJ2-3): ETGVTQSPTHLIKTRGQQVTLRCSSQSGHNTVSWYQQALGQGPQFIFQYYREEENGRGNFPPRFSGLQFPNYSSELNVNALELDDSALYLCASSLGSSDTQYFGPGTRLTVL.

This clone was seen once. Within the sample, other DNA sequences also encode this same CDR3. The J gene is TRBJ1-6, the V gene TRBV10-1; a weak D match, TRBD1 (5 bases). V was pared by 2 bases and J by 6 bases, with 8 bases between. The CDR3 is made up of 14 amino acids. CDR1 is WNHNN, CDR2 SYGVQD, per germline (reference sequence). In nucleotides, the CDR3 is TGCGCCAGCAGTGAGGGGACGGTTAATTCACCCCTCCACTTT. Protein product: CASSEGTVNSPLHF.

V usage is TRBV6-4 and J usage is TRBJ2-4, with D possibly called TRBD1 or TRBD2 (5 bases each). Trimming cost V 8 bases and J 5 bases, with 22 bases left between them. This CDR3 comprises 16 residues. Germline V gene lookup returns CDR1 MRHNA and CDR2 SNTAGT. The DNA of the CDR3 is TGTGCCAGCCCCACAGGTTCCAGTCGGGAACAAAACATTCAGTACTTC. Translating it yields CASPTGSSREQNIQYF.

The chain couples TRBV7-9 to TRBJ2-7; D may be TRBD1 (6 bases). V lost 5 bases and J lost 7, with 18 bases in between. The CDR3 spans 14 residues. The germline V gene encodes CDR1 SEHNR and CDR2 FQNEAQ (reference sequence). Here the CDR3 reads CASSPQGIPWEQYF. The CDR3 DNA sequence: TGTGCCAGCAGCCCACAGGGAATCCCTTGGGAGCAGTACTTC.

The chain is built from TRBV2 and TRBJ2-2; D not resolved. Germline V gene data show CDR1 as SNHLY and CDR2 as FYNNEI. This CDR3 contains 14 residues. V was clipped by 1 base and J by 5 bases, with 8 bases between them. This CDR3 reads CASSEDPWTGELFF. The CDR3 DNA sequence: TGTGCCAGCAGTGAAGACCCCTGGACCGGGGAGCTGTTTTTT.

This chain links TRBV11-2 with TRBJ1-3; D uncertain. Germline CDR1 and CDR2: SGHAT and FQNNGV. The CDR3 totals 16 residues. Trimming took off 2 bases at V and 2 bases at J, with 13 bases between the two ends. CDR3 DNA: TGTGCCAGCAGCTTACGAGGGAACCCCACTGGAAACACCATATATTTT. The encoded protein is CASSLRGNPTGNTIYF.

The CDR3 sequence is CASSQLNDGSGLSSGNTIYF. The DNA for the CDR3 is TGCGCCAGCAGCCAGCTCAACGATGGGTCAGGACTGAGCTCTGGAAACACCATATATTTT. The V gene is TRBV4-1, the J gene TRBJ1-3; D gene unclear. CDR3 size: 20 residues. Germline loops: CDR1 MGHRA, CDR2 YSYEKL. V was clipped by 3 bases and J by 0 bases, with 24 bases between them.